The TCR beta chain described here comes from a study of Graves' ophthalmopathy and Graves' hyperthyroidism (dated by TCRdb to 2016 to 2018). With regard to the full study: A patient counted as having stable hyperthyroidism if there was no progression to ophthalmopathy within 18 months of follow-up. In about six hyperthyroidism patients, the T-cell repertoires found in thyroid tissue were compared with those found in blood. An independent validation cohort comprised roughly 20 hyperthyroidism patients and some 16 patients who later progressed from hyperthyroidism to ophthalmopathy. In total, over 130 blood samples were TCR-sequenced: 40 to 45 ophthalmopathy, some 72 hyperthyroidism and roughly 17 hyperthyroidism-to-ophthalmopathy patients. To explore V-J signatures distinguishing ophthalmopathy from hyperthyroidism, a discovery set of 100 patients (around 44 ophthalmopathy, roughly 60 stable hyperthyroidism) was enrolled. The study used TCR beta repertoire signatures to distinguish Graves' ophthalmopathy from Graves' hyperthyroidism and to predict progression to ophthalmopathy. Following sampling, methimazole starting at 30 mg daily was administered to hyperthyroidism patients, and high-dose intravenous methylprednisolone was administered to ophthalmopathy patients.

For repertoire sequencing, TCR beta CDR3 regions were amplified from RNA transcripts. The first round was an RT-PCR using HTBI primers with the Qiagen OneStep RT-PCR kit, and this first round was followed by a second-round multiplex PCR, then size selection and purification. The libraries underwent paired-end sequencing with 100 bp reads on an Illumina HiSeq2000. The published analysis was carried out like this. Reads were processed with SOAPnuke, discarding reads with adapters, uncalled bases, mean Phred below 15, or no exact constant-primer or identifier match. COPE v1.2.5 was used to merge high-quality paired reads. Clonotypes were defined as unique nucleotide sequences and were aligned to IMGT TRB V, D and J references using MiTCR v1.1. Only V-J combinations with frequency above 0.0001 were analysed, covering around 99% of repertoires. For each V-J combination, a TCR clonal expansion and chaos score was defined as F50 clonal expansion divided by the chaos observed in the TCRdist matrix. Welch's t-statistics and random forest were used to reduce features to about a dozen V-J combinations, which were fed into a naive Bayes classifier. Thyroid-blood repertoire similarity was quantified with the Morisita-Horn index. TCRdb handled the public reads itself, with Q25 trimming in fastp and clone calling in MiXCR, and kept productive beta chains. For every CDR3 protein sequence, its rows merge into one entry that carries the most common genes and DNA. These V and J calls originate from TCRdb's pipeline instead of the authors' own analysis. The sample table records 560,000 or so distinct CDR3 sequences; roughly 39% of these occur just once. Less than 4.5% of the sample is in the top ten clones.

General findings and caveats noted by the study authors: In validation, the model predicted ophthalmopathy progression with nearly 71% sensitivity and 72.22% specificity; about a dozen predicted patients were CT-confirmed with GO in a median of approximately 6.2 months. Most expanded thyroid clonotypes with a frequency above 0.001 also appeared in blood, which suggests that blood repertoires may reflect the immune response in the thyroid. Sample size was not statistically predetermined, and group allocation was not concealed from the investigators. Ophthalmopathy was separated from stable hyperthyroidism by the 13-signature model with 85% to 90% sensitivity and 81% to 83% specificity in cross-validation and with 80%/75% in the test set.

Comment on this clonotype: It lacks a known antigen. There are no base qualities to consult, and no much larger clone falls within one base.

The hyperthyroidism patients were 18 to 65 years old and newly diagnosed, with a disease duration of less than 2 months. Patients with other autoimmune diseases, uncontrolled infections, pregnancy or lactation were excluded from the study. Clinical symptoms, serum thyroxine, TRAb, thyroid ultrasound and orbital computed tomography were used for diagnosis. Trizol reagent was used to extract the total RNA, and its quality was then checked on an Agilent 2100 Bioanalyzer. This clonotype originated in an adult man with Graves' hyperthyroidism. The sequenced sample was peripheral blood or thyroid tissue (not recorded which).

The CDR3 amino acid sequence is: CASTSYGGFTDTQYF. In nucleotides, the sequence is TGTGCCAGCACCTCCTACGGGGGCTTCACAGATACGCAGTATTTT. The chain is made from TRBV7-2 and TRBJ2-3; the D gene could be either TRBD1 or TRBD2, each agreeing at 6 bases. V lost 7 bases and J lost 2 bases; the stretch between them is 16 bases long. Reading from cysteine to phenylalanine, the CDR3 counts 15 amino acids. Solely the CDR3 DNA is kept, with 45 bases framed from the first base. CDR1 and CDR2, looked up from the germline V gene, are SGHTA and FQGNSA.